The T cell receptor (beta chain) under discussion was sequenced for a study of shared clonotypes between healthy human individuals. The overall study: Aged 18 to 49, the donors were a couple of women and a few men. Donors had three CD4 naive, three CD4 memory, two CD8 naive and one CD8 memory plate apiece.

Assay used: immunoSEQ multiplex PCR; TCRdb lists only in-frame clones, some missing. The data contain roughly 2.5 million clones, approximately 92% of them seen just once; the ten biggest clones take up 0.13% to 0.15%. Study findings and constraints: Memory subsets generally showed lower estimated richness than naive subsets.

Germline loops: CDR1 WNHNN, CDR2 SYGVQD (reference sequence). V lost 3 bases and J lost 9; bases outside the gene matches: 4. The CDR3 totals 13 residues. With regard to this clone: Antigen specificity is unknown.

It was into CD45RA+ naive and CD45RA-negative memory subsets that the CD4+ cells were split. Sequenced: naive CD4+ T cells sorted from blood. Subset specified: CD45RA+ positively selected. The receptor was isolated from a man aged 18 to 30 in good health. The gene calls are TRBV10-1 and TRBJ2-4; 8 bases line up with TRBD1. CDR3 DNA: TGCGCCAGCAGTGATGGCGACAGGGGCATTCAGTACTTC. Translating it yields CASSDGDRGIQYF.